Given below is one T cell receptor beta chain in context. This record comes from a study of control samples from healthy donors and cancer patients. The CDR3 runs to 11 residues. V lost 5 bases to trimming and J lost 10 bases, with 11 bases between them. Germline assignment: CDR1 MDHEN and CDR2 SYDVKM. Sequencing used immunoSEQ multiplex PCR; TCRdb keeps in-frame clones, though not all of them. The sample shows about 55,000 clones, around 95% of them seen only once. The sequenced material came from blood. The V gene is TRBV28, the J gene TRBJ1-1, with a tentative D call TRBD1 (6 bases). The receptor was isolated from a woman younger than 35 in good health. The CDR3 coding sequence is TGTGCCAGCAGTGCAGGGGTAGGAGCTTTCTTT. The encoded protein is CASSAGVGAFF.